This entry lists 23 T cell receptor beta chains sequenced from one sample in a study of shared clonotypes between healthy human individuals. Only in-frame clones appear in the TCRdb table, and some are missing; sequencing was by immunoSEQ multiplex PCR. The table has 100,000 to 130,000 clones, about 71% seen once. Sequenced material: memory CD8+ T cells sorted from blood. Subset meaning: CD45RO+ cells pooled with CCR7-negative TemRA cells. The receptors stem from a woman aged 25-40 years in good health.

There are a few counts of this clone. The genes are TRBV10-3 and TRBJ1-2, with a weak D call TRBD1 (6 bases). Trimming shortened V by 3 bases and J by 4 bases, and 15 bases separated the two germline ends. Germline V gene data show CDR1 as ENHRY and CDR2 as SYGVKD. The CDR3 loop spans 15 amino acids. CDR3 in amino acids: CAISDIDRPSYGYTF. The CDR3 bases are TGTGCCATCAGTGACATAGACAGGCCCAGCTATGGCTACACCTTC.

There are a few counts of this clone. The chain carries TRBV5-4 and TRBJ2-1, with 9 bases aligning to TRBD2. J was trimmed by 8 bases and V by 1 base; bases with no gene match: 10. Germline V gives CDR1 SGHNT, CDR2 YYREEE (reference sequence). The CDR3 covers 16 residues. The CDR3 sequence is CASSLLAGVAGDEQFF. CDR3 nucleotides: TGTGCCAGCAGCTTGTTAGCTGGGGTAGCGGGAGATGAGCAGTTCTTC.

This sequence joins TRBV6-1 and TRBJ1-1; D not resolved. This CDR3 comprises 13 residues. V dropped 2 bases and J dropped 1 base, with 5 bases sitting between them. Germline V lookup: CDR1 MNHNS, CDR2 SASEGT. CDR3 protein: CASSENPNTEAFF. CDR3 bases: TGTGCCAGCAGTGAAAATCCGAACACTGAAGCTTTCTTT.

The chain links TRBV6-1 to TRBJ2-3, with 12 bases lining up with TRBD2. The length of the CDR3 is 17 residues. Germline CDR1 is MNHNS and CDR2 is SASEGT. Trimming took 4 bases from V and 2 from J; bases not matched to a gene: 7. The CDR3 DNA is TGTGCCAGCAGTGTTTCTGGACTAGCGGGGCCCACAGATACGCAGTATTTT. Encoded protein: CASSVSGLAGPTDTQYF.

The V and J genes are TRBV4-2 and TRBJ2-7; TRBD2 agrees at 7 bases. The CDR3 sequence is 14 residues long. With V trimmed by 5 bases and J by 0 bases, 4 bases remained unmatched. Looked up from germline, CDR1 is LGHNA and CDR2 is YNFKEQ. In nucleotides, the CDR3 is TGTGCCAGCAGCGAACTAGCGAACTCCTACGAGCAGTACTTC. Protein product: CASSELANSYEQYF.

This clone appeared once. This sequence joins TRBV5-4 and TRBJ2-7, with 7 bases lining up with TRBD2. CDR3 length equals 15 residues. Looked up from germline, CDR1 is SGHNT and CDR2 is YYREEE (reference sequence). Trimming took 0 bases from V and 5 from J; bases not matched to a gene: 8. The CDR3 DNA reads TGTGCCAGCAGCTTGGGCGGGAGATCGAAGGACGAGCAGTACTTC. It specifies CASSLGGRSKDEQYF.

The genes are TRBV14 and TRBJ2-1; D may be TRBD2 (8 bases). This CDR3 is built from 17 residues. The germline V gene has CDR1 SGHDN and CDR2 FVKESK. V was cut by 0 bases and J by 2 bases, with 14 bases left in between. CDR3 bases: TGTGCCAGCAGCCAAGACGGTAGCGGGACAGCCTACAATGAGCAGTTCTTC. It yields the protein CASSQDGSGTAYNEQFF.

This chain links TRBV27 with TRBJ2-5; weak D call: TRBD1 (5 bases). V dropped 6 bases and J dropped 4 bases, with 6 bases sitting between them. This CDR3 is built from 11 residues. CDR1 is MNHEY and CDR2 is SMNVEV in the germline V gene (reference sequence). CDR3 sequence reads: CASRQGETQYF. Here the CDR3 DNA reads TGTGCCAGCAGGCAGGGAGAGACCCAGTACTTC.

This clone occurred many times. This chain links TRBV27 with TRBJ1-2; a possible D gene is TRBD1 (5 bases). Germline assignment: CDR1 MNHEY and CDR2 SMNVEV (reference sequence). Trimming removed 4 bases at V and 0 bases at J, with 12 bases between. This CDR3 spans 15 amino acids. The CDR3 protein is CASSSPYRTNYGYTF. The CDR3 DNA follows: TGTGCCAGCAGTTCCCCTTACAGGACTAACTATGGCTACACCTTC.

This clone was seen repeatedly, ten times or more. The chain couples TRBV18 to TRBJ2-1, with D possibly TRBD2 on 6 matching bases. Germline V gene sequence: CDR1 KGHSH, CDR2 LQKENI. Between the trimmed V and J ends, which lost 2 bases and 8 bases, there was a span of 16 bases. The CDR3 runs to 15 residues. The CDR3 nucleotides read TGTGCCAGCTCACCAGTGGGGGGAGTCGTCCATGAGCAGTTCTTC. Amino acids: CASSPVGGVVHEQFF.

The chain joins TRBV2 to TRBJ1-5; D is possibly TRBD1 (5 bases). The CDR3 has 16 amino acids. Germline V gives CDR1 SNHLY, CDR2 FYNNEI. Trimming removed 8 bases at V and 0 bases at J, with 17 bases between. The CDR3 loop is CASEDVQANSNQPQHF. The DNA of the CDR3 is TGTGCCAGCGAGGATGTACAGGCTAATAGCAATCAGCCCCAGCATTTT.

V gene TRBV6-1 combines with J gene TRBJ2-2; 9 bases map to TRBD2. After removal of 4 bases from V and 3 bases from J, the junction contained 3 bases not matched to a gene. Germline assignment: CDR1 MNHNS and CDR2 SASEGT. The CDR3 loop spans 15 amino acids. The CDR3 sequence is CASSAGTSHTGELFF. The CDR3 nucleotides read TGTGCCAGCAGTGCCGGGACTAGCCACACCGGGGAGCTGTTTTTT.

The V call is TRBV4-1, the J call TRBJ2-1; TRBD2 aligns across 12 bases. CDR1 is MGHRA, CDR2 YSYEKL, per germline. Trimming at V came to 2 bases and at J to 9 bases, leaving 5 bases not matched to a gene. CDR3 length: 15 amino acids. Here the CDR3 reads CASSQLAGGPSEQFF. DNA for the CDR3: TGCGCCAGCAGCCAACTAGCGGGAGGGCCTAGTGAGCAGTTCTTC.

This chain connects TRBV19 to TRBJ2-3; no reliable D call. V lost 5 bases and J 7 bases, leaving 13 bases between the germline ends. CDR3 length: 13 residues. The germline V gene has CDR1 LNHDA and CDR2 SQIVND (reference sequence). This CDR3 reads CASSSRSLNTQYF. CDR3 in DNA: TGTGCCAGTAGTTCTCGAAGCCTAAATACGCAGTATTTT.

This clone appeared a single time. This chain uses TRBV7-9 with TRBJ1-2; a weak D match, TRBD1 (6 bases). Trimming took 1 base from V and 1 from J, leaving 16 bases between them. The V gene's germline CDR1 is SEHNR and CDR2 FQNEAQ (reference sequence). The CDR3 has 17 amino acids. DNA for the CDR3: TGTGCCAGCAGCTTAGGGGGACAACTCACCGGTAACTATGGCTACACCTTC. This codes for CASSLGGQLTGNYGYTF. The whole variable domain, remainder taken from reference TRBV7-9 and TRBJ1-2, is DTGVSQNPRHKITKRGQNVTFRCDPISEHNRLYWYRQTLGQGPEFLTYFQNEAQLEKSRLLSDRFSAERPKGSFSTLEIQRTEQGDSAMYLCASSLGGQLTGNYGYTFGSGTRLTVV.

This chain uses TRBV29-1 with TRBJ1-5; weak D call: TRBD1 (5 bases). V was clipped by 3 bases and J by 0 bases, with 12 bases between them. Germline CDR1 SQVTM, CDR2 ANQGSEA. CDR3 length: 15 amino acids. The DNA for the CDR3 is TGCAGCGTTGACAGGGAGACCTATAGCAATCAGCCCCAGCATTTT. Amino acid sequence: CSVDRETYSNQPQHF. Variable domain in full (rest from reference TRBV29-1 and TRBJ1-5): SAVISQKPSRDICQRGTSLTIQCQVDSQVTMMFWYRQQPGQSLTLIATANQGSEATYESGFVIDKFPISRPNLTFSTLTVSNMSPEDSSIYLCSVDRETYSNQPQHFGDGTRLSIL.

The CDR3 sequence is CASSPNGVGSEQYF. CDR3 sequence (DNA): TGTGCCAGCAGTCCAAACGGGGTCGGGTCCGAGCAGTACTTC. The chain recombines TRBV6-5 with TRBJ2-7, with D perhaps TRBD2 (5 bases). From germline, CDR1 is MNHEY and CDR2 SVGAGI. Trimming stripped 5 bases from V and 6 bases from J, with 17 bases between. The CDR3 runs 14 residues.

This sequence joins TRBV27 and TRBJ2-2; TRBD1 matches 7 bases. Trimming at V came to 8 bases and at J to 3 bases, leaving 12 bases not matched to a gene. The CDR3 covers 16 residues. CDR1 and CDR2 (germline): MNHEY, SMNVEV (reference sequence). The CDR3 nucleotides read TGTGCCAGCTATCCCCGGGACAGATTTTACACCGGGGAGCTGTTTTTT. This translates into CASYPRDRFYTGELFF.

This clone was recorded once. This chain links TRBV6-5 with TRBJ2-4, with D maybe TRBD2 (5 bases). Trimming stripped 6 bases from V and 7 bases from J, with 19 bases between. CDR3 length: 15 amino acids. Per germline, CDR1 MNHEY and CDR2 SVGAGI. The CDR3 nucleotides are TGTGCCAGCAGACCCCAACCGGGGATGACGAACATTCAGTACTTC. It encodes CASRPQPGMTNIQYF.

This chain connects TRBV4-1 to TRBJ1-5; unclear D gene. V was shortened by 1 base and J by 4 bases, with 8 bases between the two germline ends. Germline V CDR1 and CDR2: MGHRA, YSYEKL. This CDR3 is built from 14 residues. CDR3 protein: CASSQGWGNQPQHF. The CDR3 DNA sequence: TGCGCCAGCAGCCAAGGATGGGGAAATCAGCCCCAGCATTTT.

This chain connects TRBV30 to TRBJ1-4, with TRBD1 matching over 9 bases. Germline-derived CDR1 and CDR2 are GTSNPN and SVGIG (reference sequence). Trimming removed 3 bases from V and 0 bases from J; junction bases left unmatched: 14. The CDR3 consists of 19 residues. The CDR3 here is CAWSARQGVILTTNEKLFF. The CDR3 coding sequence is TGTGCCTGGAGCGCGCGACAGGGGGTAATACTCACAACTAATGAAAAACTGTTTTTT.

CDR3 DNA sequence: TGCGCCAGCAGCTTGGAAGGCCCCTACGAGCAGTACTTC. Its protein is CASSLEGPYEQYF. The V and J genes are TRBV5-1 and TRBJ2-7; D not resolved. V dropped 0 bases and J dropped 2 bases, with 6 bases sitting between them. The germline CDR1 and CDR2 sequences are SGHRS and YFSETQ. The length of the CDR3 is 13 residues.

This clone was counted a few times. The CDR3 is CASSEAPGQSGEQYF. The CDR3 DNA is TGTGCCAGCAGTGAAGCACCGGGACAGTCTGGGGAGCAGTACTTC. The rearrangement joins TRBV6-1 to TRBJ2-7; 7 positions match TRBD1. The CDR3 length is 15 residues. The J segment lost 7 bases and the V segment lost 0 bases, leaving 9 bases of the junction unmatched. Per the germline V gene, CDR1 is MNHNS and CDR2 is SASEGT.